The clone carrying this T cell receptor beta chain was observed at least ten times. The sample originates from a study of blood T cell repertoires in COVID-19. Only in-frame clones appear in the TCRdb table, and some are missing; sequencing was by immunoSEQ multiplex PCR. The sample comprises tens of thousands of clones, less than 90% of which are singletons, and 1.5% to 2% rests with the top ten. From germline, CDR1 is SGHTA and CDR2 FQGNSA. V shed 4 bases, J shed 5 bases, and the junction held 10 bases outside the gene matches. The CDR3 loop spans 16 amino acids. The rearrangement uses TRBV7-2 and TRBJ1-2, with TRBD1 identical over 10 bases. The receptor's source is a man aged 45-65 years with acute or convalescent COVID-19. The sequencing input was peripheral blood. CDR3 coding DNA: TGTGCCAGCAGCTCGAATCCTCCGGGACAGGGGTATGGCTACACCTTC. Its protein product is CASSSNPPGQGYGYTF. Supplemented by reference TRBV7-2 and TRBJ1-2, the full variable domain reads GAGVSQSPSNKVTEKGKDVELRCDPISGHTALYWYRQSLGQGLEFLIYFQGNSAPDKSGLPSDRFSAERTGGSVSTLTIQRTQQEDSAVYLCASSSNPPGQGYGYTFGSGTRLTVV.